This T cell receptor beta chain is from a study of graft-versus-host responses after intestinal transplantation. Study-wide background: Multivisceral, liver-intestinal, or isolated intestinal grafts went to recipients. Induction using anti-thymocyte globulin, followed by tacrolimus and steroids for about 3 years, was given to all recipients. The study, taken as a whole, reports: HvG clone declines early post-transplant were associated with peak circulating GvH levels. Researchers found GvH clones in recipient marrow, and some showed up first in ileum or blood.

Germline V CDR1 and CDR2: MDHEN, SYDVKM. Trimming left V 8 bases short and J 0 bases short, with 11 bases between. This CDR3 spans 14 amino acids. Only in-frame clones appear in the TCRdb table, and some are missing; sequencing was by immunoSEQ multiplex PCR. Seen here are some 22,000 clones, more than 85% observed once, and the top ten hold less than 2%. To note about this clone: Antigen unknown.

The chain carries TRBV28 and TRBJ2-1; no firm D call. Material: PBMCs, obtained around 38 days after intestinal transplant. The receptor was derived from a human patient who received an intestinal transplant, so some T cells may come from the graft donor. The CDR3 region is CASGTVSSYNEQFF. CDR3 bases: TGTGCCAGCGGTACAGTGAGCTCCTACAATGAGCAGTTCTTC.